The TCR beta chain described here comes from a study of beta chain features in type 1 diabetes. This clone showed up just a few times. Losses at the gene ends were 6 bases for V and 5 bases for J; bases not matched to a gene: 3. The CDR3 covers 14 residues. Germline V gene sequence: CDR1 SEHNR, CDR2 FQNEAQ (reference sequence). The authors reverse transcribed all of the isolated RNA, so sequencing captured expressed TCRB transcripts. TCRdb keeps only in-frame clones here, not all; method: immunoSEQ multiplex PCR. This table has about half a million clones, 25% to 35% appearing once. Sequenced: naive CD4+ T cells from blood. This chain connects TRBV7-9 to TRBJ1-4; 10 bases align to TRBD1. The TCR originated in a man aged 18-30 years in good health. CDR3 loop: CASRQTGGNEKLFF. DNA for the CDR3: TGTGCCAGCAGACAGACAGGGGGCAATGAAAAACTGTTTTTT.